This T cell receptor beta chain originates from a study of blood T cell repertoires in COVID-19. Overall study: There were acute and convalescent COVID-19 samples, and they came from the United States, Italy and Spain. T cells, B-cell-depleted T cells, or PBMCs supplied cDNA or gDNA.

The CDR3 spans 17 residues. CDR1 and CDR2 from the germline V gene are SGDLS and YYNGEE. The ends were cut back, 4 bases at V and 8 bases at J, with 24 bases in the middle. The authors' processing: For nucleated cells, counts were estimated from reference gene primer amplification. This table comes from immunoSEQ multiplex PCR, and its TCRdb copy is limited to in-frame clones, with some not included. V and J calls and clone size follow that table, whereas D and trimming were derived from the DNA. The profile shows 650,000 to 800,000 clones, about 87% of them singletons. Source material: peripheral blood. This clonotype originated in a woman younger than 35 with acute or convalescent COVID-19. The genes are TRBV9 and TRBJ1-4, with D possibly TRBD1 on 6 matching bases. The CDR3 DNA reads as TGTGCCAGCAGCCCCGAACGACGTGTGGGGGCAGGGGAAAAACTGTTTTTT. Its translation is CASSPERRVGAGEKLFF. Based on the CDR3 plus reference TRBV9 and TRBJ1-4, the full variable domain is DSGVTQTPKHLITATGQRVTLRCSPRSGDLSVYWYQQSLDQGLQFLIQYYNGEERAKGNILERFSAQQFPDLHSELNLSSLELGDSALYFCASSPERRVGAGEKLFFGSGTQLSVL.